These 4 T cell receptor beta chains originate from one sample sequenced in a study of T cells in Graves' hyperthyroidism and ophthalmopathy (dated by TCRdb to about 2019). The protocol used for the library was multiplex PCR. The instrument was an Illumina HiSeq 2000. The TCR beta CDR3 regions were amplified from RNA transcripts. The first round of RT-PCR for the TCR CDR3 was performed with the HTBI primer set and the Qiagen OneStep RT-PCR kit. TCRdb reran the public reads through fastp at Q25 and MiXCR, keeping productive beta chains. One record per CDR3 amino acid sequence lists the most common genes and DNA. The sample records about 59,000 distinct CDR3 sequences, roughly 50% of which are singletons. Of the sample, roughly 3.3% falls within the top ten clones. Sequenced sample: blood. The receptor source for this set is a woman aged 55-69 years with Graves' ophthalmopathy.

This chain joins TRBV25-1 and TRBJ2-1, with 12 bases aligning to TRBD2. CDR1 and CDR2 (germline): MGHDK, SYGVNS. This CDR3 spans 17 amino acids. CDR3 nucleotide sequence: TGTGCTAGAGATAGTAGGGCTAGCGGGGGGGCCCAGAATGAGCAGTTCTTC. Its translation is CARDSRASGGAQNEQFF.

V and J are TRBV20-1 and TRBJ2-5; 8 bases match TRBD2. The V segment lost 5 bases and the J segment 2 bases; nucleotides outside the gene matches: 13. Germline loops: CDR1 DFQATT, CDR2 SNEGSKA (reference sequence). The CDR3 loop spans 16 amino acids. CDR3 bases: TGCAGTGCTCCCGAGACTAGCGCAAATTTACAAGAGACCCAGTACTTC. Amino acids: CSAPETSANLQETQYF.

This chain uses TRBV10-3 with TRBJ1-5; 9 bases map to TRBD1. Trimming took 7 bases from V and 4 from J; bases not matched to a gene: 11. Per germline, CDR1 ENHRY and CDR2 SYGVKD. The CDR3 loop spans 16 amino acids. CDR3: CAIKDTSDRGNQPQHF. In DNA, the CDR3 is TGTGCCATCAAAGACACCTCGGACAGGGGAAATCAGCCCCAGCATTTT.

The chain has TRBV6-4 and TRBJ2-7; 8 bases match TRBD2. CDR3 length: 14 residues. Trimming at V came to 4 bases and at J to 5 bases, leaving 7 bases not matched to a gene. In germline, CDR1 is MRHNA, CDR2 SNTAGT. CDR3 nucleotide sequence: TGTGCCAGCAGTGGCGCGGGGGGAGGGGACGAGCAGTACTTC. Its translation: CASSGAGGGDEQYF.